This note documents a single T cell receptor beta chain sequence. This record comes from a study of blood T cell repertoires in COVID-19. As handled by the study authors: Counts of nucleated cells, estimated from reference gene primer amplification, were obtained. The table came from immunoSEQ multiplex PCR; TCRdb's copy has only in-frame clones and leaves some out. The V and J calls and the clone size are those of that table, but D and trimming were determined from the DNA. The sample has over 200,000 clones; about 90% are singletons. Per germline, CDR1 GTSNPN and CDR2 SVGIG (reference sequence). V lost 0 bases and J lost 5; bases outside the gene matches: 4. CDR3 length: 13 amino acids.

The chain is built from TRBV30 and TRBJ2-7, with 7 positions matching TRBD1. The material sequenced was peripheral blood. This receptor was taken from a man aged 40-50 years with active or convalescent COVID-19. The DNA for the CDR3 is TGTGCCTGGAGTGTAAGGGGGCTGAACGAGCAGTACTTC. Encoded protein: CAWSVRGLNEQYF.